The rows below give T cell receptor beta chains drawn from one sample of a study of T-cell reconstitution after alpha-beta-depleted transplantation in children. One entry per CDR3 protein results from TCRdb running MiXCR on the PCR reads. The sample contains hundreds of thousands of distinct CDR3 sequences, 15% to 20% of which appear only once. This specimen consisted of PBMCs, mostly from graft donor cells, obtained 360 days after TCRalphabeta/CD19-depleted stem cell transplant. The source of these receptors is a male patient between 2 and 15 years old who had a stem cell transplant for acute lymphoblastic leukemia, so the T cells may come from the graft donor. The CDR3 runs from the conserved cysteine through the conserved F or W. Each record gives: V gene, J gene, CDR3 protein.

>TRBV12-3/TRBV12-4|TRBJ1-3
CASRVRHSDTIYF
>TRBV11-1|TRBJ2-2
CASSFEFGLTGELFF
>TRBV30|TRBJ1-2
CAWSDGFAVYGYTF
>TRBV4-3|TRBJ1-1
CASSQERGGMNTEAFF
>TRBV10-2|TRBJ2-7
CASSRTVSTGTYEQYF
>TRBV9|TRBJ2-1
CASSVDYPSYNEQFF
>TRBV6-2/TRBV6-3|TRBJ1-5
CASSYASGGSNQPQHF
>TRBV11-1|TRBJ2-1
CASSLGDYYTLSSYNEQFF
>TRBV11-2|TRBJ2-1
CASSPGLAGPSSYNEQFF
>TRBV11-2|TRBJ2-2
CASSLSLDTANTGELFF
>TRBV20-1|TRBJ1-1
CSARDGTANTEAFF
>TRBV12-3/TRBV12-4|TRBJ1-6
CASSFRLTGTPNSPLHF
>TRBV11-2|TRBJ2-7
CASSRQRGLTGYEQYF
>TRBV29-1|TRBJ2-1
CSSTSGYYNEQFF
>TRBV24-1|TRBJ2-5
CATSDFRELHGGGRETQYF
>TRBV3-1|TRBJ1-5
CASSQTGGMRGNQPQHF
>TRBV28|TRBJ2-1
CASSFGLAGREQFF
>TRBV7-2|TRBJ2-7
CASSFNRRGGYEQYF
>TRBV29-1|TRBJ1-5
CSAAGTGGNQPQHF
>TRBV7-2|TRBJ2-1
CASSLAQPGLKGEQFF